The source of this TCR beta chain is a study of response to subunit inactivated influenza vaccine. This clonotype was seen repeatedly, ten times or more. The antigen is not known. Findings and caveats of the study: Few additional T cells are recruited per seasonal influenza vaccination, authors suggested.

TCRdb re-analysed the RT-PCR reads in MiXCR, keeping a single row per CDR3 protein. This sample carries 500,000 to 550,000 distinct CDR3 sequences, 7.6% of them seen once, and the ten largest clones take around 13%. This CDR3 contains 16 residues. The V end was cut by 3 bases, the J end by 2 bases, with 20 bases between. Germline-derived CDR1 and CDR2 are DFQATT and SNEGSKA (reference sequence). This specimen consisted of PBMCs from blood, obtained approximately 25 months after vaccination. The clonotype originates from a man in his fifties or sixties who received an inactivated influenza vaccine. The rearrangement joins TRBV20-1 to TRBJ2-7, with D perhaps matching TRBD1 or TRBD2 (5 bases each). This chain's CDR3 is CSASPIVGQGPYEQYF. CDR3 in DNA: TGCAGTGCTAGTCCGATCGTTGGGCAGGGACCCTACGAGCAGTACTTC.